This record covers a single T cell receptor (beta chain). Its matching antigen is unknown. The data stem from a study of response to subunit inactivated influenza vaccine. General study findings and limits: The authors suggested that every seasonal influenza vaccination recruits few new T cells.

The CDR3 has 15 amino acids. The germline CDR1 and CDR2 sequences are SEHNR and FQNEAQ (reference sequence). Between the trimmed V and J ends, which lost 1 base and 1 base, there was a span of 11 bases. One entry per CDR3 protein, called by TCRdb with MiXCR from the RT-PCR reads. The data show 600,000 to 700,000 distinct CDR3 sequences, with less than 15% seen just once and 6% to 9.5% held by the top ten. Sequences were derived from PBMCs from blood, sampled 14 to 15 days before vaccination. The clonotype was recovered from a man aged 50-59 years who received an inactivated influenza vaccine. The V and J genes are TRBV7-9 and TRBJ2-7; D is undetermined. The DNA for the CDR3 is TGTGCCAGCAGCTTAGTGTCGGCCAGGTCCTACGAGCAGTACTTC. Translated, it gives CASSLVSARSYEQYF. Full variable domain (rest looked up from reference TRBV7-9 and TRBJ2-7): DTGVSQNPRHKITKRGQNVTFRCDPISEHNRLYWYRQTLGQGPEFLTYFQNEAQLEKSRLLSDRFSAERPKGSFSTLEIQRTEQGDSAMYLCASSLVSARSYEQYFGPGTRLTVT.